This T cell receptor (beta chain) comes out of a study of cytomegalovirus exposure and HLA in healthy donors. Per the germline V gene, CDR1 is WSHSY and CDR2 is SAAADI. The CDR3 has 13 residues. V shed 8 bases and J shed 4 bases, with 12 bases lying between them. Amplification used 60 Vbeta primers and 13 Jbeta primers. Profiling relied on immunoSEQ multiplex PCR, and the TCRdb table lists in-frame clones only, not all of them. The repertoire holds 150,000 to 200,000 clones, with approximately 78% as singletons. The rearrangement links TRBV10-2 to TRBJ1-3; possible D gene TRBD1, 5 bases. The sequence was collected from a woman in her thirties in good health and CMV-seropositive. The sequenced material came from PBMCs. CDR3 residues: CASSTVAGNTIYF. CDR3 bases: TGCGCCAGCTCGACAGTCGCCGGAAACACCATATATTTT.